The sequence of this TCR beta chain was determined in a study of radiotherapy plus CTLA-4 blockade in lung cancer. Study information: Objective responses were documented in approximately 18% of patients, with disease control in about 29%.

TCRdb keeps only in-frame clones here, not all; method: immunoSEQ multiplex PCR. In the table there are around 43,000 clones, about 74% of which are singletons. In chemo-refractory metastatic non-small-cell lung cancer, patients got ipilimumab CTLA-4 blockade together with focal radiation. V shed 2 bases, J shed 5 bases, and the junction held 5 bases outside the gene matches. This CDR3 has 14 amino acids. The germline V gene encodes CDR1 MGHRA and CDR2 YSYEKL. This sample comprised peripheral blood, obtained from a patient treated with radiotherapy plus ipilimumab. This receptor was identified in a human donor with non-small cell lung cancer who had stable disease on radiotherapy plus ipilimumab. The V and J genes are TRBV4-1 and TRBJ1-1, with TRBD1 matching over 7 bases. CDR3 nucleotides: TGCGCCAGCAGCCAATCAGGGGGGCTTACTGAAGCTTTCTTT. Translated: CASSQSGGLTEAFF.